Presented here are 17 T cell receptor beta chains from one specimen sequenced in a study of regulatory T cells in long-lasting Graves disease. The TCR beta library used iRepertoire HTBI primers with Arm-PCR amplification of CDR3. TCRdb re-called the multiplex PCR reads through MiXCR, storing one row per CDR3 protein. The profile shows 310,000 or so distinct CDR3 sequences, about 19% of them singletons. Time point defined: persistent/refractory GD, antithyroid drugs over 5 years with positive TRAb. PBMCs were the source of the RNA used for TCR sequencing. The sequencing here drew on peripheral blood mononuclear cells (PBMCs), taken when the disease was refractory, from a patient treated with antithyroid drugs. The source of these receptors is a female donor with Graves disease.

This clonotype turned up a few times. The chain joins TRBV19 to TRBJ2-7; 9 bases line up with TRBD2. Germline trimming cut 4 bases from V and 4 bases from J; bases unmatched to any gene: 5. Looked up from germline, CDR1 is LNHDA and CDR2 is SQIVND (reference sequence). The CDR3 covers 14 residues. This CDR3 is CASSTSGILYEQYF. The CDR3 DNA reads TGTGCCAGTAGTACTAGCGGGATACTATACGAGCAGTACTTC.

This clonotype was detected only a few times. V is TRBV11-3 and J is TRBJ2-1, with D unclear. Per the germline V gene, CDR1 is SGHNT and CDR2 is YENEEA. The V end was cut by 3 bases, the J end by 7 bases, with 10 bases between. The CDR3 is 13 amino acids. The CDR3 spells CASSFAKENEQFF. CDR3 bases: TGTGCCAGCAGCTTCGCAAAAGAGAATGAGCAGTTCTTC.

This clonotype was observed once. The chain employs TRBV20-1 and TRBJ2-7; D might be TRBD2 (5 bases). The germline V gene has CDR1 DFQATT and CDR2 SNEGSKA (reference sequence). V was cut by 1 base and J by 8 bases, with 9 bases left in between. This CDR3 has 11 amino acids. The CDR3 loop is CSARGGDKQYF. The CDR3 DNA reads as TGCAGTGCTAGAGGGGGAGACAAGCAGTACTTC.

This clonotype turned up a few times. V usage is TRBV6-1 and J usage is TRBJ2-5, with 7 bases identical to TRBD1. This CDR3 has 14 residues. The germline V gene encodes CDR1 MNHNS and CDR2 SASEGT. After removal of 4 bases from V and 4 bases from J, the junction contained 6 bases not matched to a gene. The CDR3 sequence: CASSVQGWGETQYF. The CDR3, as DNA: TGTGCCAGCAGTGTACAGGGGTGGGGAGAGACCCAGTACTTC.

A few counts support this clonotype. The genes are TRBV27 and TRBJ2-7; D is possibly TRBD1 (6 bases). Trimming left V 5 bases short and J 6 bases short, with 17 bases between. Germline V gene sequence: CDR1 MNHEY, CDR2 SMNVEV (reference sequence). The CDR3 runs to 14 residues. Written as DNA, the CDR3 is TGTGCCAGCAGTCCTCGGACTGGGGGCCGCGAGCAGTACTTC. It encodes CASSPRTGGREQYF.

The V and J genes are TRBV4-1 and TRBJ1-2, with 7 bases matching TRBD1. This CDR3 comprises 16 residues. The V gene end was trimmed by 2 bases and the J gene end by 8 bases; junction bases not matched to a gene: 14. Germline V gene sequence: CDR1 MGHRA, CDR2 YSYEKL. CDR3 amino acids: CASSQPRQNRGLGYTF. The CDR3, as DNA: TGCGCCAGCAGCCAACCTAGACAGAACAGGGGATTAGGCTACACCTTC.

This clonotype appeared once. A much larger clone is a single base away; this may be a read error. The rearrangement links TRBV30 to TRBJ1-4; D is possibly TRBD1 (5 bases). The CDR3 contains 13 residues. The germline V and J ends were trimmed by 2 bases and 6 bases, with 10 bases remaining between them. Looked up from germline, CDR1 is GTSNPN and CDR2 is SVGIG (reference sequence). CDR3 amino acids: CAWSRGNDEKLFF. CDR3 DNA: TGTGCCTGGAGTAGGGGAAATGATGAAAAACTGTTTTTT.

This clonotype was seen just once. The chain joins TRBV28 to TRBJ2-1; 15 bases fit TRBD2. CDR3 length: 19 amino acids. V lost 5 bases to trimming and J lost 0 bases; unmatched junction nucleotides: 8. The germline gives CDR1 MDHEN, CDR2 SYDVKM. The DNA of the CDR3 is TGTGCCAGCAGTCGAGGACTAGCGGGAGGGTTCAGCTCCTACAATGAGCAGTTCTTC. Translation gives CASSRGLAGGFSSYNEQFF.

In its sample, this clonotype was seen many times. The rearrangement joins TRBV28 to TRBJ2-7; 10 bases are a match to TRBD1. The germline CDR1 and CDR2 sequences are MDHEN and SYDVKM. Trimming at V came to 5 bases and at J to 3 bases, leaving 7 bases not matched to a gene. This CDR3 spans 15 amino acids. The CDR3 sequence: CASSGDRGRSYEQYF. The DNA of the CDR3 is TGTGCCAGCAGTGGGGACAGGGGTAGGAGCTACGAGCAGTACTTC.

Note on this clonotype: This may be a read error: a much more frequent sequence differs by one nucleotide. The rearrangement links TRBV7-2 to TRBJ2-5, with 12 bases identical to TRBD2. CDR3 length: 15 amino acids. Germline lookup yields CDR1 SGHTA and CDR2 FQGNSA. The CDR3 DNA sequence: TGTGCCAGCAGCTTATCTAGCGGGGGGGCGGAGACCCGGTACTTC. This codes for CASSLSSGGAETRYF. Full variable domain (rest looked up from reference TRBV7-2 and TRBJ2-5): GAGVSQSPSNKVTEKGKDVELRCDPISGHTALYWYRQSLGQGLEFLIYFQGNSAPDKSGLPSDRFSAERTGGSVSTLTIQRTQQEDSAVYLCASSLSSGGAETRYFGPGTRLLVL.

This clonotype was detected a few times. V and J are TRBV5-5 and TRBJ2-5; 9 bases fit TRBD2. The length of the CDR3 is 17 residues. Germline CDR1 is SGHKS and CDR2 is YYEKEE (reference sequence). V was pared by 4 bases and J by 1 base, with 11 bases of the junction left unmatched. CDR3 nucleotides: TGTGCCAGCAGCCCGTACCTTAGCGGGAGCTTCCAAGAGACCCAGTACTTC. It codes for CASSPYLSGSFQETQYF.

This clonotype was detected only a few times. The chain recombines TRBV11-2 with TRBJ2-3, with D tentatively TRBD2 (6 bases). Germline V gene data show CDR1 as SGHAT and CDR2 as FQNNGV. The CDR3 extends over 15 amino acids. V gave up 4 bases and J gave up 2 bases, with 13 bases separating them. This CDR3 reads CASSSSGLLTDTQYF. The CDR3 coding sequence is TGTGCCAGCAGCTCGAGCGGGCTACTCACAGATACGCAGTATTTT.

CDR3 sequence reads: CASSDWQAGNSPLHF. The CDR3 nucleotides read TGTGCCAGCAGTGACTGGCAGGCGGGGAATTCACCCCTCCACTTT. The genes are TRBV25-1 and TRBJ1-6, with no clear D. Germline CDR1 is MGHDK and CDR2 is SYGVNS. The CDR3 runs to 15 residues. Trimming left V 3 bases short and J 7 bases short, with 13 bases between.

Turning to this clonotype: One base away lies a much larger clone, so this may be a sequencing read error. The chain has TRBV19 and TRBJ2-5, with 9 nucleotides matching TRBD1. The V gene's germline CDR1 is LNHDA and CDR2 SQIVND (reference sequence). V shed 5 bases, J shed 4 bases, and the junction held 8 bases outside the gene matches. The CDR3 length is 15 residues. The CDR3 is CASSATGGFGETQYF. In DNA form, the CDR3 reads TGTGCCAGTAGTGCCACAGGGGGCTTCGGAGAGACCCAGTACTTC.

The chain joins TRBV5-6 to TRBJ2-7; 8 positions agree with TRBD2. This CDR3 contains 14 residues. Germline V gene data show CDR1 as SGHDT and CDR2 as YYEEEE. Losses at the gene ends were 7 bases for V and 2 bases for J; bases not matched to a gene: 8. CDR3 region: CASGTIAGTYEQYF. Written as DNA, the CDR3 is TGTGCCAGCGGAACCATAGCGGGAACCTACGAGCAGTACTTC.

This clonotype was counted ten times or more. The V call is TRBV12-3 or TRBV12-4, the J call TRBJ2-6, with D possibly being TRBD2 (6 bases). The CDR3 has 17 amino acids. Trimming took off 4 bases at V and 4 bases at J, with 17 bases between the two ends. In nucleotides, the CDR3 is TGTGCCAGCAGTTCCCGGGACTCTTTTTCGGGGGCCAACGTCCTGACTTTC. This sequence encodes CASSSRDSFSGANVLTF.

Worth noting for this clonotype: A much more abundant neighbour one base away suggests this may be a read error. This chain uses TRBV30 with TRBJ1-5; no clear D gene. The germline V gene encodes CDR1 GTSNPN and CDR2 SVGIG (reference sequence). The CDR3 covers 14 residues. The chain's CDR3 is CAWSSVSSDQPRHF. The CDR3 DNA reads TGTGCCTGGAGCTCCGTCAGTAGCGATCAGCCCCGGCATTTT.